The clone carrying this T cell receptor (beta chain) was recorded a few times. The sample is drawn from a study of cytotoxic CD8 clonotypes in ibrutinib-treated CLL. Clones were sequenced by immunoSEQ multiplex PCR, and TCRdb holds only the in-frame ones, with some missing. This table has around 76,000 clones, approximately 82% appearing once. Per germline, CDR1 SGHNT and CDR2 YYREEE (reference sequence). This CDR3 has 14 residues. The V and J ends lost 0 bases and 4 bases respectively, with 7 bases between them. The sequencing here drew on PBMCs, taken after 24 months of ibrutinib treatment. This chain links TRBV5-4 with TRBJ2-2, with D possibly being TRBD2 (6 bases). The sequence derives from a human donor with chronic lymphocytic leukemia. The DNA of the CDR3 is TGTGCCAGCAGCTTGGCGGGAGCCACCGGGGAGCTGTTTTTT. It is translated as CASSLAGATGELFF. Looking up the rest from reference TRBV5-4 and TRBJ2-2 gives the full variable domain: ETGVTQSPTHLIKTRGQQVTLRCSSQSGHNTVSWYQQALGQGPQFIFQYYREEENGRGNFPPRFSGLQFPNYSSELNVNALELDDSALYLCASSLAGATGELFFGEGSRLTVL.